This T cell receptor beta chain originates from a study of OX40 agonist ivuxolimab in advanced cancers. This clone was found a few times. CDR1 is SGHDT and CDR2 is YYEEEE in the germline V gene. Deletions cut 2 bases from V and 6 bases from J, with 19 bases between. The CDR3 spans 16 residues. The assay was immunoSEQ multiplex PCR, and TCRdb's table has in-frame clones only and misses some. In the table there are some 57,000 clones, roughly 80% of which are singletons. This sample comprised CD4+ or CD8+ T cells sorted from blood, obtained in a trial of the OX40 agonist ivuxolimab. The chain is built from TRBV5-6 and TRBJ2-3; D perhaps matches TRBD2 (6 bases). This sequence was found in an adult with an advanced solid tumor such as melanoma, head and neck, liver or kidney cancer. The CDR3 coding sequence is TGTGCCAGCAGCTTTACAGGAGGGACTCAACGGGATACGCAGTATTTT. Translating gives CASSFTGGTQRDTQYF.